Listed here is a single T cell receptor (beta chain). Its antigen is not identified. The data belong to a study of CD8+CD57+ T cells in acquired aplastic anemia. For the study at large: Yields of DNA that came from sorted CD4+ and CD8+ cells averaged about 3 ug. Notes on the study in general: Overlapping CD8+ CDR3 repertoires of patients and controls contained about 27 shared sequences.

TCR beta VDJ and CDR3 were profiled, and genomic DNA was the template. TCRdb used MiXCR to reprocess the reads, holding one entry per CDR3 protein. The sample contains a few hundred thousand distinct CDR3 sequences, 56% of which appear only once. The CDR3 totals 13 residues. With 10 bases clipped from V and 2 bases from J, the junction kept 6 bases outside the gene matches. Looked up from germline, CDR1 is ENHRY and CDR2 is SYGVKD. The V and J genes are TRBV10-3 and TRBJ2-5; 8 bases agree with TRBD2. The source of this sequence is a human donor with severe aplastic anemia or a healthy control (not recorded which). Material: sorted CD4+, CD8+, or CD8+CD57+ T cells (not recorded which) from PBMCs. The CDR3 here is CATRLAGQETQYF. The CDR3 nucleotides read TGTGCCACCAGGTTAGCGGGACAAGAGACCCAGTACTTC.